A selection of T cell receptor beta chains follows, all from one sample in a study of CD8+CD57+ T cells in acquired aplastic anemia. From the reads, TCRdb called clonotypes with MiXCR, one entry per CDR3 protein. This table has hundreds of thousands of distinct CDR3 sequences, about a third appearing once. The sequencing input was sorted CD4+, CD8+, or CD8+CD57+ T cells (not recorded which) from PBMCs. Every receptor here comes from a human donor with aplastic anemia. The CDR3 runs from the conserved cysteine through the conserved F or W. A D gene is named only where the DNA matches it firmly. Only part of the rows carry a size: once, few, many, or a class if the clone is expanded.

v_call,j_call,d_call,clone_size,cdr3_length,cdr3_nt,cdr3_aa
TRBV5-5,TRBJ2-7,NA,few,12,TGTGCCAGCAGCTTGGAAGGGTTCGAGCAGTACTTC,CASSLEGFEQYF
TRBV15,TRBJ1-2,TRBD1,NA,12,TGTGCCACAGGGACAGGGCCCTATGGCTACACCTTC,CATGTGPYGYTF
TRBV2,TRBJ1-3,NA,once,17,TGTGCCAGCAGCCGACTACCCGGGAAAATGCTCGGAAACACCATATATTTT,CASSRLPGKMLGNTIYF
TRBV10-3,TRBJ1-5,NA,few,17,TGTGCCACCAGTGAGACAACGACGGATTATAGCAATCAGCCCCAGCATTTT,CATSETTTDYSNQPQHF
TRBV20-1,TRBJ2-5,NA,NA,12,TGCAGTGCCCCGGCACGCCTGGAGACCCAGTACTTC,CSAPARLETQYF
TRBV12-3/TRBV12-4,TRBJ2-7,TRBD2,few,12,TGTGCCAGTAGCGGGGGGAACAACGAGCAGTACTTC,CASSGGNNEQYF
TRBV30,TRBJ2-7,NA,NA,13,TGTGCCTGGACGGGGGCCAGGGCCTACGAGCAGTACTTC,CAWTGARAYEQYF
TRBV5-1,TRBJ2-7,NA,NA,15,TGCGCCAGCAGCTTGGCCGGGACACAAGTCTACGAGCAGTACTTC,CASSLAGTQVYEQYF
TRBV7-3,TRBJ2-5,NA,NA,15,TGTGCCAGCAGCTTAGATTGGGGCCGACCAGAGACCCAGTACTTC,CASSLDWGRPETQYF
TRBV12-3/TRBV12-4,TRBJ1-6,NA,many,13,TGTGCCAGCAGACAGAACAGGGACTCACCCCTCCACTTT,CASRQNRDSPLHF
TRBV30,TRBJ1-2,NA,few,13,TGTGCCTGGATGAAGCAGGGTCAGGATGGCTACACCTTC,CAWMKQGQDGYTF
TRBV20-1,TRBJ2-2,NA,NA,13,TGCAGTGCTAGAGGTCCGAACACCGGGGAGCTGTTTTTT,CSARGPNTGELFF
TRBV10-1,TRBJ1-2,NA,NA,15,TGCGCCAGCAGTGAGCCGAAGACATATACCGGGGGCTACACCTTC,CASSEPKTYTGGYTF
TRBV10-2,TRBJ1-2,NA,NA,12,TGCGCCAGCAGCAAACAGGGCTCTGGAAACACCTTC,CASSKQGSGNTF
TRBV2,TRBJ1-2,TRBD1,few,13,TGTGCCAGCAGTTCGTATATGACAGGGGGCTACACCTTC,CASSSYMTGGYTF
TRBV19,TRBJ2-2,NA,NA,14,TGTGCCAGTAGTATGGGTCGGTACGCCGGGGAGCTGTTTTTT,CASSMGRYAGELFF
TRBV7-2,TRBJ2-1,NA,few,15,TGTGCCAGCAGCTTAGCGCAGATTTCCTACAATGAGCAGTTCTTC,CASSLAQISYNEQFF
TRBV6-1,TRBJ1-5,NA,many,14,TGTGCCAGCAGTCCCACGACGGTCAATCAGCCCCAGCATTTT,CASSPTTVNQPQHF
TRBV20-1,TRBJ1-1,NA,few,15,TGCAGTGCTAGAGATCGGCGGGGACTAGGGCCTGAAGCTTTCTTT,CSARDRRGLGPEAFF
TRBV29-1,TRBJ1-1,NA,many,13,TGCAGCGTTGACAGCCCTCGGAACACTGAAGCTTTCTTT,CSVDSPRNTEAFF
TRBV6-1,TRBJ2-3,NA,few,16,TGTGCCAGCAGTGAAGCCGTTTTGGGAGATACAGATACGCAGTATTTT,CASSEAVLGDTDTQYF
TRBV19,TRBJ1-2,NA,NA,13,TGTGCCAGTAGTATACAGGACCCTTATGGCTACACCTTC,CASSIQDPYGYTF
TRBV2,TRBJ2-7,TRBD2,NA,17,TGTGCCAGCAGTTTAGCGGGCCCTAGCGGGAGGCTGGGCGAGCAGTACTTC,CASSLAGPSGRLGEQYF
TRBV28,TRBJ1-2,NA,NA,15,TGTGCCAGCAGCAGGGGCGGGGGGGTCAACTATGGCTACACCTTC,CASSRGGGVNYGYTF
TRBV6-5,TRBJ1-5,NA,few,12,TGTGCCAGCAGTTATCAGGGTCAGCCCCAGCATTTT,CASSYQGQPQHF
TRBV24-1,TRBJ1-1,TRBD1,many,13,TGTGCCTTACGGACAGGGGTGAACACTGAAGCTTTCTTT,CALRTGVNTEAFF
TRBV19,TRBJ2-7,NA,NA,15,TGTGCCAGTAGTATGGGGGTTTGGGGGTCGAAGGAGCAGTACTTC,CASSMGVWGSKEQYF
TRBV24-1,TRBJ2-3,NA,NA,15,TGTGCCACCAGATCAAGCGGGACAGCTACCAAAACGCAGTATTTT,CATRSSGTATKTQYF
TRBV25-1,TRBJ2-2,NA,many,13,TGTGCCAGCAGTGAAGGGGATACCGGGGAGCTGTTTTTT,CASSEGDTGELFF
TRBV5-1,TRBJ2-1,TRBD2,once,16,TGCGCCAGCAGCGAAGAACTAGCGGGAGGGCGCAATGAGCAGTTCTTC,CASSEELAGGRNEQFF
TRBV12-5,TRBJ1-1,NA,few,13,TGTGCTAGTGGTTTGGGAACGGACACGGTATCTTTCTTT,CASGLGTDTVSFF
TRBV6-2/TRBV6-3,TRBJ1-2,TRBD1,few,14,TGTGCCAGCAGTTGGGGACAGGCATCCGGTGGCTACACCTTC,CASSWGQASGGYTF
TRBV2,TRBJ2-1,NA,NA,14,TGTGCCATCAACACCAGACGCTCCTACAATGAGCAGTTCTTC,CAINTRRSYNEQFF